This T cell receptor (beta chain) was obtained from a study of cytomegalovirus exposure and HLA in healthy donors. Study outcomes and limitations: A link between a missense DCLRE1C variant and TCR beta V- and J-gene trimming emerged from a later analysis. The number of N-insertions in an Asian-associated ancestry cluster was reportedly below the approximately 690-donor mean in a later analysis. Most likely, a cluster of highly shared sequence variants arose as a sequencing artifact. Productive status was seen about 90% or about 30% of the time for most TCR beta V segments in an earlier analysis.

The PCR had 60 Vbeta and 13 Jbeta primers. Using immunoSEQ multiplex PCR, the repertoire was profiled, and TCRdb retains in-frame clones only, with some absent. The sample records 150,000 to 200,000 clones, around 81% being singletons. The table lists this clone with a few counts. Antigen specificity is unknown. This CDR3 spans 15 amino acids. J gave up 5 bases and V 4 bases, and 10 bases lay outside the gene matches. Germline V gene sequence: CDR1 SGHNT, CDR2 YYREEE (reference sequence). The chain has TRBV5-4 and TRBJ2-5, with TRBD1 identical over 8 bases. The clonotype comes from a man in his thirties or forties in good health and CMV-seronegative. The sample comprised PBMCs. Written as DNA, the CDR3 is TGTGCCAGCAGCCCCTGGACAGGGACGGTGGAGACCCAGTACTTC. This encodes CASSPWTGTVETQYF.